The 7 T cell receptor beta chains reported below all come from one sample, sequenced in a study of T-cell reconstitution after alpha-beta-depleted transplantation in children. TCRbeta library construction was performed incorporating unique molecular identifiers. TCRdb re-called the PCR reads with MiXCR, one entry per CDR3 protein. This table holds some 310,000 distinct CDR3 sequences, about a quarter found once. Sequencing used PBMCs, mostly from graft donor cells, obtained 180 days after TCRalphabeta/CD19-depleted stem cell transplant. The source is a male patient under 18 who had a stem cell transplant for acute lymphoblastic leukemia, so the T cells may come from the graft donor.

There are a few counts of this clonotype. V and J are TRBV20-1 and TRBJ1-1; weak D call: TRBD1 (5 bases). V dropped 3 bases and J dropped 4 bases, with 15 bases sitting between them. The CDR3 totals 14 residues. The germline gives CDR1 DFQATT, CDR2 SNEGSKA (reference sequence). The CDR3 spells CSASPPGSGTEAFF. CDR3 nucleotides: TGCAGTGCTAGCCCTCCAGGGAGTGGCACTGAAGCTTTCTTT.

In this sample, this clonotype turned up many times. The chain links TRBV12-3 or TRBV12-4 to TRBJ2-7; the D is unclear. V was pared by 5 bases and J by 0 bases, with 14 bases between. The CDR3 runs to 15 residues. As DNA, the CDR3 is TGTGCCAGCAGTCACCCTACCGGGTACTCCTACGAGCAGTACTTC. This encodes CASSHPTGYSYEQYF.

This clonotype was detected only a few times. CDR3 bases: TGCGCCAGTACGCCTCGGGAGGGCTCGTACAATGAGCAGTTCTTC. Translated: CASTPREGSYNEQFF. This sequence joins TRBV5-1 and TRBJ2-1, with 8 bases fitting TRBD2. V dropped 8 bases and J dropped 4; count of bases not matched to a gene: 11. Germline values: CDR1 SGHRS, CDR2 YFSETQ. The CDR3 spans 15 residues. Full variable domain (rest looked up from reference TRBV5-1 and TRBJ2-1): KAGVTQTPRYLIKTRGQQVTLSCSPISGHRSVSWYQQTPGQGLQFLFEYFSETQRNKGNFPGRFSGRQFSNSRSEMNVSTLELGDSALYLCASTPREGSYNEQFFGPGTRLTVL.

This clonotype was recorded many times. The rearrangement links TRBV7-2 to TRBJ2-5, with TRBD2 matching over 9 bases. The CDR3 loop spans 15 amino acids. Germline CDR1 reads SGHTA; CDR2 reads FQGNSA. V lost 1 base to trimming and J lost 1 base; unmatched junction nucleotides: 1. The CDR3 DNA sequence: TGTGCCAGCAGCTTAGTTAGCGGGGGCCAAGAGACCCAGTACTTC. Translating it yields CASSLVSGGQETQYF.

The V and J genes are TRBV5-4 and TRBJ2-3; D is possibly TRBD1 (6 bases). The CDR3 is 16 amino acids. V was shortened by 0 bases and J by 1 base, with 12 bases between the two germline ends. CDR1 and CDR2 from the germline V gene are SGHNT and YYREEE (reference sequence). DNA for the CDR3: TGTGCCAGCAGCTTGGCTATGGGGGCCGGCACAGATACGCAGTATTTT. Translated: CASSLAMGAGTDTQYF.

This clonotype turned up a few times. The chain is built from TRBV24-1 and TRBJ1-2; no clear D. V gave up 4 bases and J gave up 2 bases, with 7 bases separating them. Germline V gene data show CDR1 as KGHDR and CDR2 as SFDVKD. This CDR3 region has 13 residues. CDR3 coding DNA: TGTGCCACCAGTGAGAGAGGGAACTATGGCTACACCTTC. It encodes CATSERGNYGYTF.

This clonotype was counted only a few times. V is TRBV14 and J is TRBJ2-1; tentative D call: TRBD2 (6 bases). This CDR3 is 16 amino acids long. Trimming took 5 bases from V and 0 from J, leaving 14 bases between them. Germline CDR1 reads SGHDN; CDR2 reads FVKESK. The CDR3 protein is CASSLTGGGSYNEQFF. The CDR3 DNA sequence: TGTGCCAGCAGCTTAACTGGGGGAGGCTCCTACAATGAGCAGTTCTTC. The full variable domain, rest sourced from reference TRBV14 and TRBJ2-1, is EAGVTQFPSHSVIEKGQTVTLRCDPISGHDNLYWYRRVMGKEIKFLLHFVKESKQDESGMPNNRFLAERTGGTYSTLKVQPAELEDSGVYFCASSLTGGGSYNEQFFGPGTRLTVL.